The 21 T cell receptor beta chains listed next were all sequenced from one sample in a study of read filtering for tumor transcriptome and immune sequencing. Molecular barcoded adaptors covering alpha/delta and beta/gamma chains were used on 400 to 450 ng RNA. MiXCR was run by TCRdb on the reads, yielding one entry per CDR3 protein. In the table there are tens of thousands of distinct CDR3 sequences, around 21% of which are singletons. The sequenced sample was a population of CD138-negative cells sorted from bone marrow. The receptors were sampled from a donor aged 40 or over with multiple myeloma.

This clonotype showed up many times. The chain joins TRBV28 to TRBJ2-5, with 8 bases matching TRBD2. CDR3 length: 15 residues. V shed 3 bases, J shed 1 base, and the junction held 4 bases outside the gene matches. CDR1 and CDR2 (germline): MDHEN, SYDVKM. CDR3 region: CASSFGGARQETQYF. The DNA of the CDR3 is TGTGCCAGCAGTTTCGGGGGGGCCCGCCAAGAGACCCAGTACTTC.

Only a few counts were recorded for this clonotype. It may be a read error: a sequence one base away is much more abundant. The chain employs TRBV28 and TRBJ2-1; TRBD2 aligns across 11 bases. The CDR3 sequence is 16 residues long. V lost 7 bases, J lost 8 bases, and 13 bases stayed unmatched. Per the germline V gene, CDR1 is MDHEN and CDR2 is SYDVKM. The CDR3 loop is CASKLQGASGRYEQFF. The CDR3 bases are TGTGCCAGCAAACTACAGGGCGCTAGCGGGAGGTATGAGCAGTTCTTC.

The sample holds many counts of this clonotype. The rearrangement joins TRBV24-1 to TRBJ2-3; D may be TRBD2 (6 bases). CDR3 length: 15 residues. Deletions cut 1 base from V and 2 bases from J, with 9 bases between. In germline, CDR1 is KGHDR, CDR2 SFDVKD. CDR3 sequence: CATSDLRGTTDTQYF. In nucleotides, the CDR3 is TGTGCCACCAGTGATTTACGGGGGACCACAGATACGCAGTATTTT.

This clonotype was found many times. CDR3 sequence reads: CASSLAGGRGQYF. Here the CDR3 DNA reads TGTGCCAGCAGCTTAGCGGGGGGTCGTGGCCAGTACTTC. The gene calls are TRBV7-2 and TRBJ2-5, with a possible D match to TRBD2 (6 bases). CDR3 size: 13 residues. From germline, CDR1 is SGHTA and CDR2 FQGNSA. V lost 0 bases and J 10 bases, leaving 12 bases between the germline ends.

This clonotype was observed at least ten times. This sequence joins TRBV28 and TRBJ2-5; a possible D gene is TRBD2 (6 bases). CDR3 length: 13 amino acids. The germline V gene has CDR1 MDHEN and CDR2 SYDVKM. V lost 3 bases and J 5 bases, leaving 10 bases between the germline ends. The CDR3 DNA reads TGTGCCAGCAGTTTGGCGGGGAGGGAGACCCAGTACTTC. Encoded protein: CASSLAGRETQYF.

This clonotype was detected only a few times. This chain joins TRBV15 and TRBJ2-7; 12 bases line up with TRBD2. Unmatched junction bases numbered 7, after V lost 3 bases and J lost 4 bases. From germline, CDR1 is LNHNV and CDR2 YYDKDF (reference sequence). The CDR3 length is 16 residues. Written as DNA, the CDR3 is TGTGCCACCAGCAGCGGAGGACTAGCGGGAATTTACGAGCAGTACTTC. This translates into CATSSGGLAGIYEQYF.

Concerning this clonotype: This may be a read error: a much more frequent sequence differs by one nucleotide. The chain combines TRBV28 with TRBJ1-2, with D possibly TRBD1 on 6 matching bases. The germline V gene has CDR1 MDHEN and CDR2 SYDVKM. The CDR3 covers 14 residues. The CDR3 nucleotides are TGTACCAGCAGTTTCGTAGGGGGGCGCAGGGGCTACACCTTC. Translation: CTSSFVGGRRGYTF.

This clonotype was observed many times. This chain joins TRBV12-3 or TRBV12-4 and TRBJ2-3; perhaps TRBD1 as D (6 bases). This CDR3 region has 15 residues. V lost 4 bases to trimming and J lost 4 bases, with 15 bases between them. The CDR3 here is CASSSLLGGADTQYF. CDR3 sequence (DNA): TGTGCCAGCAGTTCACTTTTAGGGGGAGCAGATACGCAGTATTTT.

This clonotype came up many times. The chain combines TRBV3-1 with TRBJ1-2; 11 bases are shared with TRBD1. Germline V gene lookup returns CDR1 LGHDT and CDR2 YNNKEL (reference sequence). The CDR3 consists of 15 residues. The junction had 3 bases not matched to a gene; V was cut back by 2 bases and J by 4 bases. The CDR3 DNA follows: TGTGCCAGCAGCCAATGGGACAGGGGGACCTATGGCTACACCTTC. It specifies CASSQWDRGTYGYTF. The variable domain in full, completed from reference TRBV3-1 and TRBJ1-2, reads DTAVSQTPKYLVTQMGNDKSIKCEQNLGHDTMYWYKQDSKKFLKIMFSYNNKELIINETVPNRFSPKSPDKAHLNLHINSLELGDSAVYFCASSQWDRGTYGYTFGSGTRLTVV.

This clonotype was seen many times. This chain joins TRBV28 and TRBJ2-5; D is perhaps TRBD2 (5 bases). Germline V gene sequence: CDR1 MDHEN, CDR2 SYDVKM. CDR3 length: 14 residues. V was clipped by 7 bases and J by 5 bases, with 17 bases between them. The CDR3 region has the DNA TGTGCCAGCACCGATCCTGTGGGCGGGGAGACCCAGTACTTC. Residues: CASTDPVGGETQYF.

With regard to this clonotype: Mismatch with germline at one junction end may stem from a read error. The gene calls are TRBV20-1 and TRBJ2-1; D might be TRBD2 (7 bases). Germline assignment: CDR1 DFQATT and CDR2 SNEGSKA (reference sequence). The CDR3 sequence is 13 residues long. The CDR3 DNA follows: TGCAGTGCTCCCTGGGGGGGCCTGGATGAGCAGTCCTTC. As protein: CSAPWGGLDEQSF.

In this sample, this clonotype turned up many times. V usage is TRBV28 and J usage is TRBJ1-1; TRBD1 is a possible D gene (6 bases). CDR3 length: 15 residues. Trimming cost V 6 bases and J 0 bases, with 14 bases left between them. Germline V gene sequence: CDR1 MDHEN, CDR2 SYDVKM. CDR3 sequence (DNA): TGTGCCAGCAGCGAAGGGGGACAACTGAACACTGAAGCTTTCTTT. It encodes CASSEGGQLNTEAFF.

V usage is TRBV19 and J usage is TRBJ2-7; 8 nucleotides match TRBD1. There are 13 residues in the CDR3. The V gene end was trimmed by 3 bases and the J gene end by 9 bases; junction bases not matched to a gene: 7. CDR1 and CDR2 (germline): LNHDA, SQIVND (reference sequence). This CDR3 reads CASSMDRDSRQYF. The CDR3 DNA reads as TGTGCCAGTAGTATGGACAGGGACTCGCGGCAGTACTTC.

This clonotype was seen ten or more times. This CDR3 is CSASPGGKNTGELFF. The CDR3 DNA is TGCAGTGCGTCCCCAGGGGGTAAAAACACCGGGGAGCTGTTTTTT. This sequence joins TRBV20-1 and TRBJ2-2; 7 bases line up with TRBD1. V was clipped by 6 bases and J by 2 bases; unmatched bases: 9. The germline V gene encodes CDR1 DFQATT and CDR2 SNEGSKA (reference sequence). The CDR3 is 15 residues long.

The table lists this clonotype with many counts. The chain recombines TRBV28 with TRBJ2-2; D possibly corresponds to TRBD1 (6 bases). Between the trimmed V and J ends, which lost 5 bases and 0 bases, there was a span of 10 bases. The CDR3 has 15 residues. Germline loops: CDR1 MDHEN, CDR2 SYDVKM. The DNA for the CDR3 is TGTGCCAGCAGTCTCGACAGGCCGAACACCGGGGAGCTGTTTTTT. This sequence encodes CASSLDRPNTGELFF. The full variable domain, with the rest looked up from reference TRBV28 and TRBJ2-2, is DVKVTQSSRYLVKRTGEKVFLECVQDMDHENMFWYRQDPGLGLRLIYFSYDVKMKEKGDIPEGYSVSREKKERFSLILESASTNQTSMYLCASSLDRPNTGELFFGEGSRLTVL.

This clonotype was counted at least ten times. The chain recombines TRBV5-4 with TRBJ2-1; 8 positions match TRBD2. The V gene end was trimmed by 5 bases and the J gene end by 0 bases; junction bases not matched to a gene: 4. From germline, CDR1 is SGHNT and CDR2 YYREEE (reference sequence). CDR3 length equals 15 residues. The CDR3 bases are TGTGCCAGCAGTGAGCGGGAGAGCTCCTACAATGAGCAGTTCTTC. This encodes CASSERESSYNEQFF. Together with reference TRBV5-4 and TRBJ2-1, the CDR3 gives the full variable domain: ETGVTQSPTHLIKTRGQQVTLRCSSQSGHNTVSWYQQALGQGPQFIFQYYREEENGRGNFPPRFSGLQFPNYSSELNVNALELDDSALYLCASSERESSYNEQFFGPGTRLTVL.

This clonotype was detected only a few times. The chain has TRBV2 and TRBJ2-3; TRBD1 or TRBD2 may be the D gene (5 bases each). Germline V gives CDR1 SNHLY, CDR2 FYNNEI. Trimming shortened V by 1 base and J by 2 bases, and 10 bases separated the two germline ends. CDR3 size: 15 residues. The CDR3 loop reads CASSEGGTLTDTQYF. The CDR3 DNA reads TGTGCCAGCAGTGAAGGGGGGACGCTCACAGATACGCAGTATTTT.

V gene TRBV7-9 combines with J gene TRBJ2-2, with TRBD1 matching 8 bases. The CDR3 is made up of 13 amino acids. Germline CDR1 is SEHNR and CDR2 is FQNEAQ (reference sequence). The CDR3 DNA is TGTGTCATGGACAGGGCGAACACCGGGGAGCTGTTTTTT. This gives the protein CVMDRANTGELFF.

Details on this clonotype: This may stem from a read error, because a much larger clone lies one nucleotide away. No conserved phenylalanine or tryptophan ends this CDR3, so it is likely a read error. The chain recombines TRBV28 with TRBJ1-5; the match to TRBD1 covers 7 bases. The CDR3 contains 14 residues. Germline assignment: CDR1 MDHEN and CDR2 SYDVKM. V shed 6 bases and J 4 bases; nucleotides not matched to a gene: 6. CDR3 in amino acids: CASSQQGRNQPQHL. The CDR3 coding sequence is TGTGCCAGCAGCCAACAGGGGAGGAATCAGCCCCAGCATCTT.

This clonotype occurred many times. This chain connects TRBV20-1 to TRBJ2-1; 7 nucleotides line up with TRBD1. The CDR3 runs to 14 residues. V dropped 6 bases and J dropped 2; count of bases not matched to a gene: 7. Germline lookup yields CDR1 DFQATT and CDR2 SNEGSKA (reference sequence). For the CDR3, the DNA is TGCAGTGCCGCGGACAGGCTCGCCTACAATGAGCAGTTCTTC. Residues: CSAADRLAYNEQFF.

This clonotype was counted only a few times. The V and J genes are TRBV28 and TRBJ1-5, with a weak D call TRBD1 (6 bases). The CDR3 sequence is 13 residues long. Germline loops: CDR1 MDHEN, CDR2 SYDVKM. V shed 1 base and J shed 7 bases, with 8 bases lying between them. The CDR3 reads CASSLFRGQPQHF. CDR3 bases: TGTGCCAGCAGTTTATTCAGGGGCCAGCCCCAGCATTTT.